This TCR beta chain stems from a study of T cells in localized non-small cell lung cancer. In regard to this clone: Antigen specificity is unknown.

The study, taken as a whole, reports: Uninvolved adjacent lung showed higher T cell clonality than tumor.

CDR1 is SGHTA, CDR2 FQGNSA, per germline. Deletions cut 5 bases from V and 0 bases from J, with 10 bases between. The CDR3 extends over 15 amino acids. Method: immunoSEQ multiplex PCR; TCRdb's copy keeps in-frame clones and lacks some. The data contain almost 35,000 clones, just over 90% of them seen just once; the ten biggest clones take up 7% to 9.5%. The starting material was peripheral blood, obtained before any cancer treatment. The J gene is TRBJ2-2, the V gene TRBV7-2; perhaps TRBD2 as D (6 bases). The sequence came from a female donor of 60 years or more with stage I lung adenocarcinoma. In nucleotides, the CDR3 is TGTGCCAGCAGCCGGGAGACAGCGAACACCGGGGAGCTGTTTTTT. This gives the protein CASSRETANTGELFF.